This TCR beta chain was obtained from a study of blood T cell repertoires in COVID-19. Original methodology: Nucleated cell number was recorded as an estimate derived from reference gene primer amplification. The data were produced by immunoSEQ multiplex PCR, yet TCRdb's version contains in-frame clones alone and is incomplete. D and trimming were read from the DNA, whereas the V and J calls and clone size are those reported in that table. Among more than 90,000 clones listed, around 94% were seen once. V was pared by 4 bases and J by 6 bases, with 10 bases of the junction left unmatched. Per the germline V gene, CDR1 is SGHTS and CDR2 is YDEGEE. This CDR3 is built from 15 residues.

The genes are TRBV5-8 and TRBJ2-3, with TRBD1 matching over 8 bases. This TCR was sampled from a man aged 50 to 60 with active COVID-19. Sequences were obtained from peripheral blood. The DNA of the CDR3 is TGTGCCAGCAGCCTCGGGACAGGCAATTACGATACGCAGTATTTT. Protein product: CASSLGTGNYDTQYF.